Included here is one TCR beta chain sequence, with context. No antigen is known for it. Other nucleotide sequences in the sample specify the same CDR3. This entry comes from a study of beta chain features in type 1 diabetes. As for the study in general: The examined sorted cells totaled fewer than 140 million across samples.

Study-level points and caveats: Patients with type 1 diabetes showed fewer VDJ junction insertions and more deletions. All four CD4+ subsets from Type 1 diabetes patients carried moderately but significantly shorter TCRB CDR3s.

Reverse transcribing all isolated RNA meant expressed TCRB transcripts were sequenced. Naive, central memory and regulatory T cell samples averaged roughly 3.7 million reads. Clones were sequenced by immunoSEQ multiplex PCR, and TCRdb holds only the in-frame ones, with some missing. The sample contains hundreds of thousands of clones, over 12% of which appear only once. CDR1 and CDR2 (germline): SGHRS, YFSETQ. Trimming cost V 4 bases and J 3 bases, with 14 bases left between them. The CDR3 totals 14 residues. Via CD45RO/CCR7/CD25/CD127/CD95/CD27, cells of the CD4+ naive, central memory, regulatory and stem cell-like memory subsets were sorted.

The chain carries TRBV5-1 and TRBJ2-7; tentatively, D is TRBD1 (6 bases). Source material: naive CD4+ T cells from blood. The clonotype originates from a man aged 18-30 years with type 1 diabetes. The CDR3: CASSPRDTGYEQYF. Written as DNA, the CDR3 is TGCGCCAGCAGCCCCCGGGACACTGGCTACGAGCAGTACTTC.